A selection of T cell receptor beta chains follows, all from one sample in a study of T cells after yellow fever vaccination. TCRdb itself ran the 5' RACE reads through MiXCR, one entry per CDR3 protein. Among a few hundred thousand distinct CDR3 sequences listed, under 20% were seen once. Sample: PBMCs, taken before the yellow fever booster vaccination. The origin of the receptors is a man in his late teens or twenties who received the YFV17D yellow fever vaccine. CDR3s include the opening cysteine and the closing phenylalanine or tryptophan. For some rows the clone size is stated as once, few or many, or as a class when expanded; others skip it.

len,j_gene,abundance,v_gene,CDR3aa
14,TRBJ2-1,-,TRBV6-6,CASRPVWGGNEQFF
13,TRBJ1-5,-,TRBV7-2,CASSGWYNQPQHF
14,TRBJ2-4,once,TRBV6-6,CASSSPGAGNIQYF
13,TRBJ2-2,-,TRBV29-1,CSVTKENTGELFF
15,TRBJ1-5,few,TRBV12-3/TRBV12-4,CASSRRQGANQPQHF
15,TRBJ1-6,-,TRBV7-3,CASSLDRGNNSPLHF
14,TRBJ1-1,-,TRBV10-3,CAISEDGVGPEAFF
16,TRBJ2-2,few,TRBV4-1,CASSHGTATNTGELFF
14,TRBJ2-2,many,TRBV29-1,CSVSQVGVTGELFF
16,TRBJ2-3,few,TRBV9,CASSAGLAGGTDTQYF
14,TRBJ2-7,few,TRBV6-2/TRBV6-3,CASSSLAGTYEQYF
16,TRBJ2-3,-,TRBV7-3,CASSLNSGASGDTQYF
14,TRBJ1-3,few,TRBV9,CASSSHRVSGTIYF
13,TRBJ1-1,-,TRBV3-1,CASSQDTGGEAFF
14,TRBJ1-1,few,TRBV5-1,CASSLGILGAEAFF
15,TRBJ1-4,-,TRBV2,CASSMDGGSNEKLFF
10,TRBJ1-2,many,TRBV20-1,CSAKVSGYTF
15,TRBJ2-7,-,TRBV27,CASSPLGQGTYEQYF
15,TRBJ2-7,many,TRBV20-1,CSAEGEDSRRDEQYF
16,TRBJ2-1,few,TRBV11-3,CASSFRTSGDYNEQFF
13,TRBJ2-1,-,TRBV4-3,CASSQDPYNEQFF
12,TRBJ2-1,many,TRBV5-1,CASRSLYNEQFF
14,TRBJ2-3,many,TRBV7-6,CASSLERGTDTQYF
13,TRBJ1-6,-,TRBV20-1,CSARQPGDSPLHF
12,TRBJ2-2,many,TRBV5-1,CASSLNTGELFF
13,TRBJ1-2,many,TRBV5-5,CASSLGPLYGYTF
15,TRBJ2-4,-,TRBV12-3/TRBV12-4,CASSPDGGRGNIQYF
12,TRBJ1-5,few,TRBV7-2,CASSYSDQPQHF
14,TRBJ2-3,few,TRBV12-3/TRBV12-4,CASSFGALTDTQYF
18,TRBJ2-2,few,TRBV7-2,CASSFTVRLAGNTGELFF
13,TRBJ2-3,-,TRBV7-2,CAILGGEMDTQYF